Below are 21 T cell receptor beta chains sequenced from a single sample in a study of blood T cell repertoires in COVID-19. Method: immunoSEQ multiplex PCR; TCRdb's copy keeps in-frame clones and lacks some. The sample carries 90,000 to 150,000 clones, roughly 90% recorded once. Sequenced material: peripheral blood. The receptor set was obtained from a human donor with acute or convalescent COVID-19. The donor label of this sample is uncertain.

The rearrangement links TRBV5-5 to TRBJ2-7; the D gene is possibly TRBD2 (5 bases). The length of the CDR3 is 15 residues. Deletions cut 4 bases from V and 2 bases from J, with 16 bases between. Looked up from germline, CDR1 is SGHKS and CDR2 is YYEKEE (reference sequence). The CDR3 here is CASSQNAGSTYEQYF. The DNA for the CDR3 is TGTGCCAGCAGCCAAAACGCGGGCTCCACCTACGAGCAGTACTTC.

The chain recombines TRBV5-1 with TRBJ2-3; TRBD2 is a possible D gene (7 bases). Trimming removed 4 bases from V and 5 bases from J, with 14 bases in between. CDR1 is SGHRS, CDR2 YFSETQ, per germline. The CDR3 totals 14 residues. In nucleotides, the CDR3 is TGCGCCAGCAGCGAAACGGGGGGCGGAGATACGCAGTATTTT. It specifies CASSETGGGDTQYF. Looking up the rest from reference TRBV5-1 and TRBJ2-3 gives the full variable domain: KAGVTQTPRYLIKTRGQQVTLSCSPISGHRSVSWYQQTPGQGLQFLFEYFSETQRNKGNFPGRFSGRQFSNSRSEMNVSTLELGDSALYLCASSETGGGDTQYFGPGTRLTVL.

V is TRBV11-2 and J is TRBJ2-7, with 10 bases identical to TRBD1. CDR1 and CDR2 from the germline V gene are SGHAT and FQNNGV. V shed 0 bases and J 7 bases; nucleotides not matched to a gene: 9. The length of the CDR3 is 16 residues. CDR3 residues: CASSLEGGQGWNEQYF. Written as DNA, the CDR3 is TGTGCCAGCAGCTTAGAAGGGGGACAGGGGTGGAATGAGCAGTACTTC.

This clone was found a few times. This CDR3 is CASSYDPGGWNTEAFF. In DNA, the CDR3 is TGTGCCAGCAGTTACGACCCAGGGGGTTGGAACACTGAAGCTTTCTTT. The chain is built from TRBV6-5 and TRBJ1-1; 7 bases are shared with TRBD1. CDR1 is MNHEY and CDR2 is SVGAGI in the germline V gene. Losses at the gene ends were 2 bases for V and 1 base for J; bases not matched to a gene: 7. The CDR3 consists of 16 residues.

This clone was observed a single time. The chain joins TRBV11-3 to TRBJ2-7, with TRBD1 as a possible D gene (6 bases). V shed 6 bases and J shed 4 bases, with 16 bases lying between them. Germline V gene data show CDR1 as SGHNT and CDR2 as YENEEA. There are 14 residues in the CDR3. CDR3 amino acids: CASSQGRGAYEQYF. The DNA of the CDR3 is TGTGCCAGCAGTCAGGGCAGGGGCGCTTACGAGCAGTACTTC.

V and J are TRBV19 and TRBJ2-6; tentatively, D is TRBD2 (6 bases). This CDR3 is built from 16 residues. Trimming shortened V by 7 bases and J by 1 base, and 14 bases separated the two germline ends. Germline V gene lookup returns CDR1 LNHDA and CDR2 SQIVND (reference sequence). The CDR3 region has the DNA TGTGCCAGTACCGTTTCAGGGAGGTCTGGGGCCAACGTCCTGACTTTC. This codes for CASTVSGRSGANVLTF.

The chain employs TRBV12-5 and TRBJ2-5; 7 positions match TRBD1. Trimming cost V 7 bases and J 5 bases; bases outside gene matches: 19. CDR1 and CDR2 from the germline V gene are LGHNT and FRNRAP. This CDR3 is built from 17 residues. DNA of the CDR3: TGTGCTAGTGCCTTTGCCCTCTCAACAGGGGATGAGGAGACCCAGTACTTC. Amino acid sequence: CASAFALSTGDEETQYF. Variable domain in full (rest from reference TRBV12-5 and TRBJ2-5): DARVTQTPRHKVTEMGQEVTMRCQPILGHNTVFWYRQTMMQGLELLAYFRNRAPLDDSGMPKDRFSAEMPDATLATLKIQPSEPRDSAVYFCASAFALSTGDEETQYFGPGTRLLVL.

The V gene is TRBV29-1, the J gene TRBJ2-3, with D possibly being TRBD2 (6 bases). The CDR3 consists of 14 residues. The germline gives CDR1 SQVTM, CDR2 ANQGSEA. With 4 bases removed from V and 1 base from J, the gap between germline ends came to 12 bases. CDR3 sequence (DNA): TGCAGCGTTGCGAGGGACTCTGGCACAGATACGCAGTATTTT. Translating it yields CSVARDSGTDTQYF.

The chain employs TRBV28 and TRBJ2-1; 8 bases agree with TRBD2. This CDR3 has 16 residues. Looked up from germline, CDR1 is MDHEN and CDR2 is SYDVKM. V was pared by 6 bases and J by 4 bases, with 11 bases of the junction left unmatched. DNA for the CDR3: TGTGCCAGCAGCCCAGCTTCTAGCGGGTATTACAATGAGCAGTTCTTC. It specifies CASSPASSGYYNEQFF.

This chain links TRBV5-1 with TRBJ2-5; 8 nucleotides line up with TRBD1. Trimming at V came to 4 bases and at J to 5 bases, leaving 10 bases not matched to a gene. CDR3 length: 15 residues. Germline-derived CDR1 and CDR2 are SGHRS and YFSETQ. The CDR3 is CASSIRQGSGETQYF. The CDR3 DNA reads TGCGCCAGCAGCATTAGACAGGGGTCAGGGGAGACCCAGTACTTC.

The J gene is TRBJ1-2, the V gene TRBV28; tentatively, D is TRBD1 (5 bases). Germline lookup yields CDR1 MDHEN and CDR2 SYDVKM. The CDR3 consists of 14 residues. V was pared by 3 bases and J by 7 bases, with 15 bases between. The CDR3 DNA reads TGTGCCAGCAGTTTGGGACTCACGGCGGGTGGCTACACCTTC. Its protein product is CASSLGLTAGGYTF.

CDR3 protein: CAISGLTNSGESSYNEQFF. For the CDR3, the DNA is TGTGCCATCAGTGGGCTCACAAACTCGGGGGAGAGCTCCTACAATGAGCAGTTCTTC. The rearrangement links TRBV10-3 to TRBJ2-1, with D perhaps matching TRBD2 (6 bases). V dropped 4 bases and J dropped 0 bases, with 22 bases sitting between them. Per germline, CDR1 ENHRY and CDR2 SYGVKD. The CDR3 sequence is 19 residues long.

For the CDR3, the DNA is TGTGCCAGCAGAGGGGGCAATCAGCCCCAGCATTTT. This gives the protein CASRGGNQPQHF. This sequence joins TRBV7-2 and TRBJ1-5; a possible D gene is TRBD1 (5 bases). V gave up 6 bases and J gave up 2 bases, with 5 bases separating them. This CDR3 comprises 12 residues. Germline loops: CDR1 SGHTA, CDR2 FQGNSA.

This chain links TRBV7-2 with TRBJ1-2; 8 positions agree with TRBD1. V lost 5 bases, J lost 4 bases, and 9 bases stayed unmatched. CDR1 and CDR2 (germline): SGHTA, FQGNSA. CDR3 length: 15 residues. The CDR3 DNA follows: TGTGCCAGCAGCGACCCGGGACAGGATCTCTATGGCTACACCTTC. As protein: CASSDPGQDLYGYTF.

The chain uses TRBV5-1 and TRBJ2-7; D may be TRBD2 (5 bases). CDR1 is SGHRS and CDR2 is YFSETQ in the germline V gene. Trimming left V 6 bases short and J 0 bases short, with 10 bases between. This CDR3 contains 13 residues. The CDR3 loop is CASNPGSSYEQYF. Here the CDR3 DNA reads TGCGCCAGCAATCCTGGGAGCTCCTACGAGCAGTACTTC.

In nucleotides, the CDR3 is TGTGCCAGCAGGGACTTGGGACTAGCGGGGTACAATGAGCAGTTCTTC. It yields the protein CASRDLGLAGYNEQFF. The chain carries TRBV6-6 and TRBJ2-1; TRBD2 aligns across 13 bases. CDR1 is MNHNY and CDR2 is SVGAGI in the germline V gene (reference sequence). The V segment lost 6 bases and the J segment 4 bases; nucleotides outside the gene matches: 6. The CDR3 runs to 16 residues.

This chain joins TRBV10-3 and TRBJ1-2; the match to TRBD1 covers 7 bases. The germline gives CDR1 ENHRY, CDR2 SYGVKD. The CDR3 extends over 13 amino acids. Losses at the gene ends were 9 bases for V and 5 bases for J; bases not matched to a gene: 9. In DNA form, the CDR3 reads TGTGCCATTTCCCAGGGGGTCAAGTATGGCTACACCTTC. This encodes CAISQGVKYGYTF.

The chain is built from TRBV11-2 and TRBJ1-2; 9 nucleotides align to TRBD1. With 5 bases clipped from V and 6 bases from J, the junction kept 10 bases outside the gene matches. CDR1 and CDR2 from the germline V gene are SGHAT and FQNNGV. The CDR3 runs to 15 residues. This chain's CDR3 is CASSLLGQGTHGYTF. For the CDR3, the DNA is TGTGCCAGCAGCCTTTTGGGACAGGGTACGCATGGCTACACCTTC.

DNA of the CDR3: TGTGCCAGCAGTTCTCCCTCGGGGGGGAACAATCAGCCCCAGCATTTT. Protein product: CASSSPSGGNNQPQHF. The V call is TRBV28, the J call TRBJ1-5, with D maybe TRBD1 (5 bases). The V gene's germline CDR1 is MDHEN and CDR2 SYDVKM. Trimming pared 4 bases from V and 3 bases from J, leaving 16 bases between. CDR3 length equals 16 residues.

CDR3 DNA sequence: TGTGCCAGCAGCCTCTCAACACGGTCGACAGGGGGCACAGATACGCAGTATTTT. Translated, it gives CASSLSTRSTGGTDTQYF. This rearrangement joins TRBV4-2 to TRBJ2-3, with TRBD1 identical over 8 bases. Losses at the gene ends were 4 bases for V and 1 base for J; bases not matched to a gene: 13. CDR3 length: 18 amino acids. Germline V gives CDR1 LGHNA, CDR2 YNFKEQ.

The J gene is TRBJ2-1, the V gene TRBV5-1; TRBD2 matches 9 bases. CDR1 and CDR2 (germline): SGHRS, YFSETQ. V lost 0 bases, J lost 8 bases, and 3 bases stayed unmatched. The CDR3 is 14 residues long. The CDR3 is CASSLAREGDEQFF. CDR3 bases: TGCGCCAGCAGCTTGGCGCGGGAGGGAGATGAGCAGTTCTTC. The variable domain in full, completed from reference TRBV5-1 and TRBJ2-1, reads KAGVTQTPRYLIKTRGQQVTLSCSPISGHRSVSWYQQTPGQGLQFLFEYFSETQRNKGNFPGRFSGRQFSNSRSEMNVSTLELGDSALYLCASSLAREGDEQFFGPGTRLTVL.